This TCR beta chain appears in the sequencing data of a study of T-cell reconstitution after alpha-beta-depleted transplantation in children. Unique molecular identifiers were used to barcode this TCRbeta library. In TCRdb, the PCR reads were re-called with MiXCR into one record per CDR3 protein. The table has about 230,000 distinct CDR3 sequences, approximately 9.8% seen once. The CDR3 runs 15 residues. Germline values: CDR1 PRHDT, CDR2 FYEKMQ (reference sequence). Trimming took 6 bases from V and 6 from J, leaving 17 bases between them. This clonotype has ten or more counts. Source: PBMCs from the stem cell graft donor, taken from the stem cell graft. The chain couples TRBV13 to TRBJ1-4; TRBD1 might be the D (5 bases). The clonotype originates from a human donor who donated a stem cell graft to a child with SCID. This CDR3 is CASSSGGGMDEKLFF. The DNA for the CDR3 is TGTGCCAGCAGTTCGGGGGGGGGTATGGATGAAAAACTGTTTTTT.